The clone carrying this T cell receptor beta chain was recorded once. These data belong to a study of blood T cell repertoires in COVID-19. Study context: Samples of COVID-19 (acute and convalescent) were obtained from the United States, Italy and Spain. From T cells, B-cell-depleted T cells, or PBMCs came the material, which was cDNA or gDNA.

Enrollment of patients from Seattle took place during active infection, with longitudinal follow-up. The CDR3 has 15 amino acids. Germline CDR1 reads MGHRA; CDR2 reads YSYEKL. The J segment lost 8 bases and the V segment lost 1 base, leaving 7 bases of the junction unmatched. Under the authors' procedure: Scientists estimated how many nucleated cells there were by amplifying reference gene primers. Using immunoSEQ multiplex PCR, the repertoire was profiled, and TCRdb retains in-frame clones only, with some absent. V and J calls and clone size follow that table, whereas D and trimming were derived from the DNA. The sample includes 250,000 to 350,000 clones, roughly 84% seen only once; the top ten take roughly 1.5%.

The chain carries TRBV4-1 and TRBJ1-2; 10 nucleotides align to TRBD1. The sample comprised peripheral blood. The origin of this receptor is a human donor with COVID-19, enrolled during active disease. The donor label of this sample is uncertain. For the CDR3, the DNA is TGCGCCAGCAGCCAAGGGACAGGGGGGGTCCAAGGCTACACCTTC. Translating gives CASSQGTGGVQGYTF.